These T cell receptor beta chains were read from a single sample in a study of blood T cell repertoires in COVID-19. Measured with immunoSEQ multiplex PCR; TCRdb has only the in-frame clones, and not every one. The repertoire holds 100,000 to 120,000 clones, 88% seen once, with around 3% in the top ten. Material for sequencing was peripheral blood. The receptors come from a woman aged 50 to 65 with acute or convalescent COVID-19. Each CDR3 is given with its conserved first and last residue. D genes are given only for firm matches.

j_call d_call v_call cdr3_aa
TRBJ2-5 TRBD2 TRBV5-8 CASSFGAGSPAGTQYF
TRBJ2-7 NA TRBV24-1 CATESPAPTGEQYF
TRBJ1-5 NA TRBV2 CASSEIHSNQPQHF
TRBJ2-7 NA TRBV3-1/TRBV3-2 CASSQEAYPLSEQYF
TRBJ2-2 TRBD2 TRBV7-9 CASSAPGGSGSIRELFF
TRBJ1-1 TRBD1 TRBV28 CASSPLGQGPNTEAFF
TRBJ2-1 NA TRBV19 CASSIVLGSHEQFF
TRBJ1-1 NA TRBV5-4 CASSSEVGNTEAFF
TRBJ2-7 NA TRBV6-1 CASSEVWGRSGEQYF
TRBJ2-1 TRBD1 TRBV18 CASSPQGEGNEQFF
TRBJ1-1 NA TRBV19 CASSKRESTEAFF
TRBJ2-1 NA TRBV5-5 CASSQDSLPYNEQFF
TRBJ2-5 NA TRBV24-1 CATSDDNLETQYF
TRBJ1-1 TRBD1 TRBV5-1 CASSDRDRGRNTEAFF
TRBJ1-3 NA TRBV5-6 CASSYTGRAGNTIYF
TRBJ1-6 NA TRBV5-5 CASMRGVSNSPLHF
TRBJ2-1 TRBD2 TRBV3-1/TRBV3-2 CASSSWWAGGSKNEQFF
TRBJ2-3 NA TRBV12-3/TRBV12-4 CASSRSAADTQYF
TRBJ1-6 NA TRBV28 CASSPRGAAYNSPLHF
TRBJ2-5 TRBD1 TRBV27 CASKYRGGVETQYF
TRBJ2-1 NA TRBV5-4 CASSLGYKQFF
TRBJ2-5 TRBD2 TRBV19 CASSMRTRQTQYF
TRBJ1-5 TRBD1 TRBV24-1 CATSDSRGYINQPQHF
TRBJ2-7 TRBD2 TRBV27 CASSSLGGSHEQYF
TRBJ1-5 NA TRBV6-6 CASSSSTPGLNQPQHF
TRBJ2-7 TRBD1 TRBV6-5 CAGGRGTYEQYF
TRBJ2-1 NA TRBV10-3 CAISESAGSHEQFF
TRBJ2-3 TRBD1 TRBV10-3 CAISATGALTDTQYF
TRBJ1-5 NA TRBV5-8 CASSLIRGVLDQPQHF
TRBJ2-5 NA TRBV7-2 CASSLERVLQETQYF
TRBJ2-3 TRBD2 TRBV28 CASSFGWEGSSTDTQYF
TRBJ1-2 TRBD1 TRBV10-2 CASSELAGGFNGYTF
TRBJ1-2 NA TRBV19 CASKAPGGYGYTF
TRBJ2-7 NA TRBV28 CASSDSTYEQYF
TRBJ1-1 TRBD1 TRBV7-9 CASSLGMTGGTEAFF
TRBJ1-2 TRBD1 TRBV9 CASSAQGAASYGYTF
TRBJ1-2 NA TRBV12-3/TRBV12-4 CASSPGGPDGYTF
TRBJ2-7 TRBD1 TRBV7-6 CASSFPGGYEQYF
TRBJ2-7 TRBD2 TRBV7-2 CASSFGLAATYEQYF